This T cell receptor beta chain emerged from a study of blood T cell repertoires in COVID-19. Across the whole study: The cDNA or gDNA used as material had been derived from T cells, B-cell-depleted T cells, or PBMCs.

CDR3 size: 12 residues. V was clipped by 6 bases and J by 9 bases; unmatched bases: 3. Germline CDR1 is MNHEY and CDR2 is SVGAGI. In the authors' workflow: Quantification of nucleated cells was approximated via reference gene primer amplification. Clones were read by immunoSEQ multiplex PCR, and TCRdb kept only the in-frame ones, dropping some. V and J calls and clone size are those listed in that table; D and trimming were worked out from the DNA. The sample has about 160,000 clones; 85% to 95% are singletons. The origin of this receptor is a woman aged 45-60 years with acute or convalescent COVID-19. This chain joins TRBV6-5 and TRBJ1-3, with 9 bases fitting TRBD1. Material for sequencing was peripheral blood. The DNA of the CDR3 is TGTGCCAGCAGACAGGGGGCTACCACCATATATTTT. Protein: CASRQGATTIYF.